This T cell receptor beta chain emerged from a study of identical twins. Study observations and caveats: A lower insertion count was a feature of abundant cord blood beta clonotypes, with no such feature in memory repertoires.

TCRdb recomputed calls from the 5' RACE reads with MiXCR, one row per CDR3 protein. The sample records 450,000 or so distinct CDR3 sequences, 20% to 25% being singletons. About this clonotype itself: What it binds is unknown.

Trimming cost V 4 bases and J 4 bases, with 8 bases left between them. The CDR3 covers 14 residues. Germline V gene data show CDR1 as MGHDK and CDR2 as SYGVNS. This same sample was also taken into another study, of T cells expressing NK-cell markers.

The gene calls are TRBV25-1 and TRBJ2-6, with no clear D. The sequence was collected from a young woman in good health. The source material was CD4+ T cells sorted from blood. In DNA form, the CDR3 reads TGTGCCAGCAGTGTAGCTGGAGGGGCCAACGTCCTGACTTTC. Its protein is CASSVAGGANVLTF.